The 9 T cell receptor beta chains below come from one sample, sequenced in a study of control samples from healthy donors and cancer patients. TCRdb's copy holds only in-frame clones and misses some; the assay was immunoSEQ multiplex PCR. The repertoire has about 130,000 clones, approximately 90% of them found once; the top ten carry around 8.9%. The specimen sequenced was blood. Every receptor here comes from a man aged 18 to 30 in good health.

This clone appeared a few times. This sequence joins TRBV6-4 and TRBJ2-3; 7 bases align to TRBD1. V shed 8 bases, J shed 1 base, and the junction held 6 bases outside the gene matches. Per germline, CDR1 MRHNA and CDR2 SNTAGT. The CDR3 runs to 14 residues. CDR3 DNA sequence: TGTGCCAGCCAGGCCACAGGGGGCACAGATACGCAGTATTTT. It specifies CASQATGGTDTQYF.

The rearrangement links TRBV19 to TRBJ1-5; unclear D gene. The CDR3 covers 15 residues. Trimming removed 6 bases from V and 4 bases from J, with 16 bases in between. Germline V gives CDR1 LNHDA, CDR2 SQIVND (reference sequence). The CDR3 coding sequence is TGTGCCAGTAGGGTGGGCTATCGGAATAATCAGCCCCAGCATTTT. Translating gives CASRVGYRNNQPQHF.

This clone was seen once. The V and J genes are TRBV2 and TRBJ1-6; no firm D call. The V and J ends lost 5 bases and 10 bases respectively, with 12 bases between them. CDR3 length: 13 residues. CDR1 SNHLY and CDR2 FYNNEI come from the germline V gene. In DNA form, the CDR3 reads TGTGCCAGCAGTTTCAGGCAGCCGTCACCCCTCCACTTT. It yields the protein CASSFRQPSPLHF.

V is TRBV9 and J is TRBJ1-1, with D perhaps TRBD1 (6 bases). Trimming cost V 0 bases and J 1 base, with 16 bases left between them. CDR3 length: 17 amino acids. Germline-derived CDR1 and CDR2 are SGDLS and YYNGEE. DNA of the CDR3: TGTGCCAGCAGCGTAGAAACCGACAGGCCGTGGAACACTGAAGCTTTCTTT. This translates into CASSVETDRPWNTEAFF.

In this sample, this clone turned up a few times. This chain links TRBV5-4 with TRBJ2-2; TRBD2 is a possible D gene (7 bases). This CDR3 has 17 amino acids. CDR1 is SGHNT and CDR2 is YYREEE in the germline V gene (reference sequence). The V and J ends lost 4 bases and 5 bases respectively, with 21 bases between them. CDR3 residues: CASSTAGWGGRTGELFF. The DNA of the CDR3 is TGTGCCAGCAGCACCGCCGGGTGGGGGGGCCGAACCGGGGAGCTGTTTTTT.

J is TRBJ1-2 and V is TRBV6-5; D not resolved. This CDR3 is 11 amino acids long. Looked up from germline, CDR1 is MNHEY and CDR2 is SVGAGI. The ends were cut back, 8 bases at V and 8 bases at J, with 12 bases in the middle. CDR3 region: CASSPLRGYTF. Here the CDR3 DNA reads TGTGCCAGCTCCCCGTTACGGGGCTACACCTTC.

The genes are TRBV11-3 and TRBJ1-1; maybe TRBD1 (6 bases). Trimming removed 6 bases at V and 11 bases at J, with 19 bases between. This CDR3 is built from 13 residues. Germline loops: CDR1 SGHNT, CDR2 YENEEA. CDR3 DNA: TGTGCCAGCAGTCCTGCCGTGGGGGCGATGGCTTTCTTT. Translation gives CASSPAVGAMAFF. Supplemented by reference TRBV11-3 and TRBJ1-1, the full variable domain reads EAGVVQSPRYKIIEKKQPVAFWCNPISGHNTLYWYLQNLGQGPELLIRYENEEAVDDSQLPKDRFSAERLKGVDSTLKIQPAELGDSAVYLCASSPAVGAMAFFGQGTRLTVV.

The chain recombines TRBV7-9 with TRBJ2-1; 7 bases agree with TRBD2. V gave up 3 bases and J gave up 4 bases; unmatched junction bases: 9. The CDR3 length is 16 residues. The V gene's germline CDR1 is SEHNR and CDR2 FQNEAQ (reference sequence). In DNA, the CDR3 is TGTGCCAGCAGCTTGCGGTCTAGCGGCTGGTACAATGAGCAGTTCTTC. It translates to CASSLRSSGWYNEQFF.

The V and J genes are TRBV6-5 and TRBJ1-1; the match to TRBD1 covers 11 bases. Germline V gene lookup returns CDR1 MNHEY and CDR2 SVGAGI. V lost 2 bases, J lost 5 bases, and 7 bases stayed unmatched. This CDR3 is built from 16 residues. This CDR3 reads CASSYGWTGGGTEAFF. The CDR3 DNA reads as TGTGCCAGCAGTTACGGCTGGACAGGGGGCGGTACTGAAGCTTTCTTT.